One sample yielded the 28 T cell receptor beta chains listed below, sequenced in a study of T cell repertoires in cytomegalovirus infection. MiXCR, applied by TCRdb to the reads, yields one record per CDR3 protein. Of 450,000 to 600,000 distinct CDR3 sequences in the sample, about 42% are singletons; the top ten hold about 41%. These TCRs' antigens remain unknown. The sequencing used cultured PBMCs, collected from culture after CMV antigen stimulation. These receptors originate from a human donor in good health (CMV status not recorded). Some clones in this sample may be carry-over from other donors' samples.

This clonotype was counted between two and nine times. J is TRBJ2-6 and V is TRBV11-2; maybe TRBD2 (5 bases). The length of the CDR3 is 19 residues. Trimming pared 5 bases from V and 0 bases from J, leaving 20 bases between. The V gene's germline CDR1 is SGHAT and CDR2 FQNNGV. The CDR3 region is CASSPLRAPAGSGANVLTF. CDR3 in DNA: TGTGCCAGCAGCCCCCTGAGGGCTCCAGCAGGCTCTGGGGCCAACGTCCTGACTTTC.

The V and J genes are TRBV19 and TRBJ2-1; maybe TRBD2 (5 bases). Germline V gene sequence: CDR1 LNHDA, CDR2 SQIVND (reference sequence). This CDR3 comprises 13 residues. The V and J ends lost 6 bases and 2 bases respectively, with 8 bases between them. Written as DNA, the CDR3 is TGTGCCAGTAGGCGGGCCACCTACAATGAGCAGTTCTTC. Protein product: CASRRATYNEQFF.

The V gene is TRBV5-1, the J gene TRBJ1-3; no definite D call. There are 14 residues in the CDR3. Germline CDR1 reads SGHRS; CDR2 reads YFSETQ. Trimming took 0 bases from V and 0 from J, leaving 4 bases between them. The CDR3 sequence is CASSLDFSGNTIYF. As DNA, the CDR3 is TGCGCCAGCAGCTTGGACTTCTCTGGAAACACCATATATTTT.

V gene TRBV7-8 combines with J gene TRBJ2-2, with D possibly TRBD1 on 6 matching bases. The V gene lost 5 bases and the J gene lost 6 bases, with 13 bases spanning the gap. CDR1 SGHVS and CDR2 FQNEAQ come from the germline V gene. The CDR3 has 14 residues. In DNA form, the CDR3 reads TGTGCCAGCAGCCCTATAACAGGGCCCGGGGAGCTGTTTTTT. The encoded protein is CASSPITGPGELFF.

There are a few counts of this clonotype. DNA for the CDR3: TGTGCCAGTAGTCTCACCCGGCGGCTGGCTAGCACAGATACGCAGTATTTT. Translating gives CASSLTRRLASTDTQYF. This chain links TRBV19 with TRBJ2-3; no firm D call. The CDR3 extends over 17 amino acids. CDR1 is LNHDA, CDR2 SQIVND, per germline (reference sequence). The V end lost 5 bases, the J end lost 0 bases, and 18 bases lay between the germline ends.

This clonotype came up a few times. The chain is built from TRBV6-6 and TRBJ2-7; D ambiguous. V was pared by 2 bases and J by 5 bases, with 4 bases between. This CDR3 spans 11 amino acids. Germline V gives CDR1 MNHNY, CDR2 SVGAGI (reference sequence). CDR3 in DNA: TGTGCCAGCAGTTACGATAACGAGCAGTACTTC. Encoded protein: CASSYDNEQYF.

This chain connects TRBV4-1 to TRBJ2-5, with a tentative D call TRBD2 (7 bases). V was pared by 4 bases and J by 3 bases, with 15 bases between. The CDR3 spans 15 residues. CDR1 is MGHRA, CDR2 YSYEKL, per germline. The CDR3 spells CASSLRGGPEETQYF. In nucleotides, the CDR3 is TGCGCCAGCAGCCTGAGGGGGGGGCCCGAAGAGACCCAGTACTTC.

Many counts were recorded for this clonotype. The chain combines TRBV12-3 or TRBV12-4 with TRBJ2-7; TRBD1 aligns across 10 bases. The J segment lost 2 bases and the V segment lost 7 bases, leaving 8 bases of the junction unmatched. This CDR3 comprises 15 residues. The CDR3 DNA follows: TGTGCCAGCACCTCTTTGGGGACAGGGGCCTACGAGCAGTACTTC. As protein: CASTSLGTGAYEQYF.

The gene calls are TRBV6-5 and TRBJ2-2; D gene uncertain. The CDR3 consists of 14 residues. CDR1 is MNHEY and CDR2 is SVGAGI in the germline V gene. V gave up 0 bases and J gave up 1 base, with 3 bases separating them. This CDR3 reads CASSYSQNTGELFF. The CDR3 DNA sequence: TGTGCCAGCAGTTACTCGCAGAACACCGGGGAGCTGTTTTTT.

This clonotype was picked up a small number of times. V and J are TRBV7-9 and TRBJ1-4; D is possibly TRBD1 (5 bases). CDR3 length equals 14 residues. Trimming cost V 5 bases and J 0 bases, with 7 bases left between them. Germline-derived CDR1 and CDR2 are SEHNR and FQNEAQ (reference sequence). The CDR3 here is CASSRRATNEKLFF. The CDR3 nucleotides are TGTGCCAGCAGCCGCAGGGCAACTAATGAAAAACTGTTTTTT.

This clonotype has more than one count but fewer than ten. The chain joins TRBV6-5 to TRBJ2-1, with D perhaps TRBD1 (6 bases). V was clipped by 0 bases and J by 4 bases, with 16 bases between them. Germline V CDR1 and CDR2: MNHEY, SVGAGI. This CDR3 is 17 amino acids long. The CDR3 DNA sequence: TGTGCCAGCAGTTACTCCCTTCCAGGGGAATTATACAATGAGCAGTTCTTC. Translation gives CASSYSLPGELYNEQFF.

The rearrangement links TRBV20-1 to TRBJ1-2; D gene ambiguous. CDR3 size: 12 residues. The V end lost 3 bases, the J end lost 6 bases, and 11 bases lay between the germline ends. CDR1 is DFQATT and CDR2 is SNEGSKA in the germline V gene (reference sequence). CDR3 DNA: TGCAGTGCTAGGTTCGGAGTCAATGGCTACACCTTC. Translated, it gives CSARFGVNGYTF.

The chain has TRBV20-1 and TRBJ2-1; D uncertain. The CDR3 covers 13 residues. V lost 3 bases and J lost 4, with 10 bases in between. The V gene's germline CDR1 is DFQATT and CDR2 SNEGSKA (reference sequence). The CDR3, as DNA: TGCAGTGCTAGGCGGATCCTTTACAATGAGCAGTTCTTC. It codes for CSARRILYNEQFF.

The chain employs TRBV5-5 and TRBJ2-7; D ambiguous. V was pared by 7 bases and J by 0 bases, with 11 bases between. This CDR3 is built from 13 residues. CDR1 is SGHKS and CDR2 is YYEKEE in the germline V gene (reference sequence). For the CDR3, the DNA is TGTGCCAGCGTTAGTCAGAGCTCCTACGAGCAGTACTTC. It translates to CASVSQSSYEQYF.

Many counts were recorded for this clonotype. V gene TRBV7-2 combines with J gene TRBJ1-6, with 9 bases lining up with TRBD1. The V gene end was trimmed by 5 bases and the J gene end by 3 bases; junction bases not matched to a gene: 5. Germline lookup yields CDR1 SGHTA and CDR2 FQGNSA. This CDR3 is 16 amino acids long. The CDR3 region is CASSPGTGRYNSPLHF. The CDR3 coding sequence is TGTGCCAGCAGCCCCGGGACAGGGCGCTATAATTCACCCCTCCACTTT.

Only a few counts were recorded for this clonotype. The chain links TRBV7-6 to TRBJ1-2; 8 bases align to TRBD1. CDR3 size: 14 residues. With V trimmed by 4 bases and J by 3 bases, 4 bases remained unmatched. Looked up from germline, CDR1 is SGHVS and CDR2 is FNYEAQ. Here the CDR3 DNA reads TGTGCCAGCAGCTCGTCAGGGGGCTACTATGGCTACACCTTC. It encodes CASSSSGGYYGYTF.

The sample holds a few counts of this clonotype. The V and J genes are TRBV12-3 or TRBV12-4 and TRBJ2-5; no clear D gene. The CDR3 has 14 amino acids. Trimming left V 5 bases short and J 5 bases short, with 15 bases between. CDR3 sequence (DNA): TGTGCCAGCAGTCCTTCCTCGAGTAGGGAGACCCAGTACTTC. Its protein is CASSPSSSRETQYF.

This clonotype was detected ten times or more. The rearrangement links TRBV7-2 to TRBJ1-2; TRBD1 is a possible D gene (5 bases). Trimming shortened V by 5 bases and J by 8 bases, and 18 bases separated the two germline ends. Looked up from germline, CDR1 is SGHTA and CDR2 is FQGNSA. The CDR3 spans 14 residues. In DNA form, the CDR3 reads TGTGCCAGCAGCCCCAACGGGGGGGTCGGCGGCTACACCTTC. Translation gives CASSPNGGVGGYTF.

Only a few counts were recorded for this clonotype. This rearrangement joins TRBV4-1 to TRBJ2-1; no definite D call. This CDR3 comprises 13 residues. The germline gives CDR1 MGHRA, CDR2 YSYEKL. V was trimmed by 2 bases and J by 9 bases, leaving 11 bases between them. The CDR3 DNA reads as TGCGCCAGCAGCCAATTTGGGGTTCGTGAGCAGTTCTTC. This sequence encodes CASSQFGVREQFF.

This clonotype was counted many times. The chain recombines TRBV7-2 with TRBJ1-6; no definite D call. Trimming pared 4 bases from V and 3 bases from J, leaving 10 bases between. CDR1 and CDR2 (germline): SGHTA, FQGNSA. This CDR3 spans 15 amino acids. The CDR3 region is CASSSPTDYNSPLHF. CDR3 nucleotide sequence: TGTGCCAGCAGCTCTCCCACAGACTATAATTCACCCCTCCACTTT.

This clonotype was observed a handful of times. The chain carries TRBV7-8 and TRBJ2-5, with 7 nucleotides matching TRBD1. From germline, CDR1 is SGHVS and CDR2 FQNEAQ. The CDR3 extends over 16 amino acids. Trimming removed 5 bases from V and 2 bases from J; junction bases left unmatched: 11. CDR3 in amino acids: CASSPIRGQPQETQYF. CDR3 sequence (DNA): TGTGCCAGCAGCCCCATCAGGGGACAGCCTCAAGAGACCCAGTACTTC.

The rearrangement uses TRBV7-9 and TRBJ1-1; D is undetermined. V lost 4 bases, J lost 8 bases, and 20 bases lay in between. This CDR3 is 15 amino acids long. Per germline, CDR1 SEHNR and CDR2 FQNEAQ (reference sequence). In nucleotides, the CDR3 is TGTGCCAGCAGCTCGTTAGGGCAGAGAGACAACGAAGCTTTCTTT. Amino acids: CASSSLGQRDNEAFF. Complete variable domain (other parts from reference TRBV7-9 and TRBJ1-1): DTGVSQNPRHKITKRGQNVTFRCDPISEHNRLYWYRQTLGQGPEFLTYFQNEAQLEKSRLLSDRFSAERPKGSFSTLEIQRTEQGDSAMYLCASSSLGQRDNEAFFGQGTRLTVV.

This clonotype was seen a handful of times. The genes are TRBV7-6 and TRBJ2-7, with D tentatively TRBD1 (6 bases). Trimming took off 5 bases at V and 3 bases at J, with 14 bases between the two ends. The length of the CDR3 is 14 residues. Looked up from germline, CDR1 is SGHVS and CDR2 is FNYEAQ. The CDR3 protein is CASSPRGRGYEQYF. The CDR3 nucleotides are TGTGCCAGCAGCCCGAGGGGCAGGGGCTACGAGCAGTACTTC.

The CDR3 region has the DNA TGCGCCAGCAGCCAAGATGCGATGGCCAGGGGTACGGTAGATACGCAGTATTTT. This gives the protein CASSQDAMARGTVDTQYF. The rearrangement links TRBV4-3 to TRBJ2-3; D is possibly TRBD1 (6 bases). Germline CDR1 reads LGHNA; CDR2 reads YSLEER. V lost 0 bases and J lost 5, with 21 bases in between. The length of the CDR3 is 18 residues.

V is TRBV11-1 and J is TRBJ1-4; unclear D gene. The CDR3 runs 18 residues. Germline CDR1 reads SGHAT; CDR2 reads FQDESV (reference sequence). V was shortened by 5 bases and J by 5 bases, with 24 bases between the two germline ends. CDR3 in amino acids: CASSPPDHEATENEKLFF. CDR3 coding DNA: TGTGCCAGCAGCCCGCCGGACCATGAGGCCACGGAGAATGAAAAACTGTTTTTT. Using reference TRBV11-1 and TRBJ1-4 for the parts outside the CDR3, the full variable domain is EAEVAQSPRYKITEKSQAVAFWCDPISGHATLYWYRQILGQGPELLVQFQDESVVDDSQLPKDRFSAERLKGVDSTLKIQPAELGDSAMYLCASSPPDHEATENEKLFFGSGTQLSVL.

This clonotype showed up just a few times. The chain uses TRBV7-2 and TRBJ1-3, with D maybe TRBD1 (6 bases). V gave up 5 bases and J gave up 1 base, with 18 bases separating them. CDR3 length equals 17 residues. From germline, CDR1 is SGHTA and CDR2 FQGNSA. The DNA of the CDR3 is TGTGCCAGCAGCCTAGGGACAACACGGGCGTCTGGAAACACCATATATTTT. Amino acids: CASSLGTTRASGNTIYF.

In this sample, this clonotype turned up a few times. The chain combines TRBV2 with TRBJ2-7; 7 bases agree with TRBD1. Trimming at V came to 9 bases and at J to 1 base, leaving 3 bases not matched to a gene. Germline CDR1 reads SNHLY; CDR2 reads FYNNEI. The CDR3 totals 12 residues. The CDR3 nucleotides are TGTGCCAGTGCAGGGGGTTCCTACGAGCAGTACTTC. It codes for CASAGGSYEQYF.

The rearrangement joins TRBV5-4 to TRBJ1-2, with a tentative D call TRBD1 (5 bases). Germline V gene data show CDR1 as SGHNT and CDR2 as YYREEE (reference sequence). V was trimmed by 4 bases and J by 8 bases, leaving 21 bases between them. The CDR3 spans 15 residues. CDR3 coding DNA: TGTGCCAGCAGCACCGGGACGGGTAGATCTGGGGGCTACACCTTC. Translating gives CASSTGTGRSGGYTF.